This T cell receptor (beta chain) is from a study of blood T cell repertoires in COVID-19. The V segment lost 10 bases and the J segment 9 bases; nucleotides outside the gene matches: 8. This CDR3 has 12 residues. Germline-derived CDR1 and CDR2 are MNHEY and SMNVEV (reference sequence). Using immunoSEQ multiplex PCR, the repertoire was profiled, and TCRdb retains in-frame clones only, with some absent. This sample yields approximately 330,000 clones, of which nearly 90% are seen a single time; around 0.93% belongs to the top ten. The receptor was isolated from a woman aged 40-49 years with COVID-19, enrolled during active disease. The sequenced material came from peripheral blood. The gene calls are TRBV27 and TRBJ1-5, with 8 bases that match TRBD1. CDR3 sequence reads: CAIGQGKAPQHF. The CDR3, as DNA: TGTGCCATAGGACAGGGCAAGGCGCCCCAGCATTTT.